The 25 T cell receptor beta chains reported below all come from one sample, sequenced in a study of metastatic and nonmetastatic thyroid tumors. TCRdb re-analyzed the PCR reads through MiXCR. Counted here are about 20,000 clones, approximately 31% occurring once; the ten biggest clones make up approximately 14%. Ahead of thyroid surgery, no patient had received treatment of any kind. Sequencing was done on a sample of blood. These receptors all stem from a female donor with papillary thyroid cancer or a benign thyroid nodule (not recorded which). Some clones in this sample may be carry-over from other donors' samples.

This clone has a handful of counts. The V and J genes are TRBV24-1 and TRBJ2-7; 8 bases align to TRBD2. This CDR3 comprises 14 residues. The V gene end was trimmed by 10 bases and the J gene end by 3 bases; junction bases not matched to a gene: 10. Germline CDR1 reads KGHDR; CDR2 reads SFDVKD. The CDR3 reads CATSKAGDYYEQYF. As DNA, the CDR3 is TGTGCCACATCGAAAGCGGGAGACTACTACGAGCAGTACTTC.

The chain links TRBV20-1 to TRBJ2-1, with TRBD1 matching 10 bases. The CDR3 is 14 amino acids. J was trimmed by 10 bases and V by 3 bases; bases with no gene match: 9. The germline V gene encodes CDR1 DFQATT and CDR2 SNEGSKA (reference sequence). CDR3: CSARVGQGVREQFF. CDR3 DNA sequence: TGCAGTGCTAGGGTAGGACAGGGGGTCAGAGAGCAGTTCTTC.

The chain uses TRBV7-2 and TRBJ2-7; perhaps TRBD2 as D (5 bases). Per germline, CDR1 SGHTA and CDR2 FQGNSA. Trimming took off 6 bases at V and 7 bases at J, with 13 bases between the two ends. The CDR3 sequence is 12 residues long. In DNA, the CDR3 is TGTGCCAGCAGATCGGGATTCGGGGAGCAGTACTTC. This codes for CASRSGFGEQYF.

This clone showed up many times. The chain joins TRBV3-1 to TRBJ1-2; D is uncertain. Trimming removed 1 base at V and 5 bases at J, with 11 bases between. This CDR3 is 14 amino acids long. Germline V gives CDR1 LGHDT, CDR2 YNNKEL (reference sequence). CDR3 bases: TGTGCCAGCAGCCAAGCCCGGAACTCATATGGCTACACCTTC. Amino acids: CASSQARNSYGYTF.

CDR3 coding DNA: TGTGCCAGCAGCCAAGAGACAGTAGGAGGGTACGGAAACACCATATATTTT. Protein: CASSQETVGGYGNTIYF. V and J are TRBV4-2 and TRBJ1-3, with D perhaps matching TRBD1 (5 bases). The CDR3 covers 17 residues. Germline CDR1 and CDR2: LGHNA and YNFKEQ. The ends were cut back, 0 bases at V and 4 bases at J, with 16 bases in the middle.

Of note for this clone: The junction differs from germline at one of its ends, possibly a read error. This chain connects TRBV7-2 to TRBJ2-5, with 8 positions matching TRBD1. The CDR3 contains 16 residues. Germline loops: CDR1 SGHTA, CDR2 FQGNSA. CDR3 nucleotides: TGTGCCAGCAGTCCAGGCAGGACAGGGTGGGGCGAGACCCATTACTTC. Protein: CASSPGRTGWGETHYF.

This clone was seen a few times. V gene TRBV19 combines with J gene TRBJ1-5; unclear D gene. This CDR3 is 13 amino acids long. V was pared by 4 bases and J by 2 bases, with 6 bases between. The germline V gene encodes CDR1 LNHDA and CDR2 SQIVND (reference sequence). The CDR3 DNA reads TGTGCCAGTAGTAGTGACCGCAATCAGCCCCAGCATTTT. The encoded protein is CASSSDRNQPQHF.

The chain couples TRBV20-1 to TRBJ2-7; 7 nucleotides line up with TRBD2. This CDR3 has 15 amino acids. Germline values: CDR1 DFQATT, CDR2 SNEGSKA (reference sequence). After removal of 3 bases from V and 0 bases from J, the junction contained 8 bases not matched to a gene. The CDR3 DNA is TGCAGTGCTAGTCCTAGCGGCGTAAGCTCCTACGAGCAGTACTTC. Amino acid sequence: CSASPSGVSSYEQYF.

By proportion, this clone is medium-sized (0.01 to 0.1%). J is TRBJ1-3 and V is TRBV6-1; weak D call: TRBD1 (5 bases). V gave up 5 bases and J gave up 0 bases, with 11 bases separating them. Per germline, CDR1 MNHNS and CDR2 SASEGT. This CDR3 contains 15 residues. Written as DNA, the CDR3 is TGTGCCAGCAGTTCAGGGATCCGCTCTGGAAACACCATATATTTT. Translated: CASSSGIRSGNTIYF.

This clone rates as medium-sized. The chain has TRBV6-2 or TRBV6-3 and TRBJ2-3; D could derive from TRBD1 or TRBD2 (5 bases each). In germline, CDR1 is MNHEY, CDR2 SVGEGT. The V end lost 7 bases, the J end lost 0 bases, and 14 bases lay between the germline ends. The CDR3 spans 15 residues. The CDR3 reads CASTNFRDSTDTQYF. Written as DNA, the CDR3 is TGTGCCAGCACCAACTTCCGGGACAGCACAGATACGCAGTATTTT.

V and J are TRBV2 and TRBJ1-2; no reliable D call. The CDR3 spans 13 residues. From germline, CDR1 is SNHLY and CDR2 FYNNEI. The germline V and J ends were trimmed by 4 bases and 6 bases, with 12 bases remaining between them. CDR3 residues: CASSGPQQDGYTF. CDR3 DNA sequence: TGTGCCAGCAGTGGTCCACAGCAGGATGGCTACACCTTC.

The genes are TRBV30 and TRBJ2-7; D may be TRBD1 (5 bases). CDR3 length: 15 amino acids. The germline V gene encodes CDR1 GTSNPN and CDR2 SVGIG (reference sequence). V gave up 0 bases and J gave up 6 bases, with 18 bases separating them. This chain's CDR3 is CAWSVLGLGSGEQYF. The CDR3 bases are TGTGCCTGGAGTGTACTGGGGCTCGGGTCGGGCGAGCAGTACTTC.

In its sample, this clone was seen a few times. The chain is built from TRBV28 and TRBJ1-5; 7 bases are shared with TRBD1. V shed 2 bases, J shed 6 bases, and the junction held 1 base outside the gene matches. CDR1 and CDR2 from the germline V gene are MDHEN and SYDVKM. This CDR3 spans 13 amino acids. The CDR3 reads CASSLDRVQPQHF. For the CDR3, the DNA is TGTGCCAGCAGTTTAGACAGGGTTCAGCCCCAGCATTTT.

Notes on this clone: One junction end disagrees with the germline gene, perhaps due to a read error. This specimen includes other DNA sequences encoding the same CDR3. This chain links TRBV24-1 with TRBJ2-1; D call uncertain. Germline lookup yields CDR1 KGHDR and CDR2 SFDVKD. This CDR3 is built from 12 residues. CDR3 protein: CATSDEINEQFF. The CDR3 coding sequence is TGCGCCACGAGTGATGAAATCAATGAGCAGTTCTTC.

This clone was seen only a few times. The chain combines TRBV11-2 with TRBJ2-1, with TRBD1 identical over 7 bases. Losses at the gene ends were 3 bases for V and 1 base for J; bases not matched to a gene: 6. This CDR3 spans 16 amino acids. Germline CDR1 and CDR2: SGHAT and FQNNGV. CDR3 protein: CASSLGWTGSYNEQFF. The CDR3, as DNA: TGTGCCAGCAGCTTGGGATGGACAGGTTCCTACAATGAGCAGTTCTTC.

This clone was seen only a few times. DNA of the CDR3: TGTGCCAGTAGTCCAAGACAGGAATACTATGGCTACACCTTC. The encoded protein is CASSPRQEYYGYTF. The rearrangement links TRBV19 to TRBJ1-2; maybe TRBD1 (6 bases). Germline V gives CDR1 LNHDA, CDR2 SQIVND (reference sequence). The CDR3 extends over 14 amino acids. V was trimmed by 5 bases and J by 3 bases, leaving 13 bases between them.

V is TRBV11-2 and J is TRBJ1-2; D gene unclear. The CDR3 consists of 15 residues. V was pared by 5 bases and J by 6 bases, with 19 bases between. From germline, CDR1 is SGHAT and CDR2 FQNNGV. The CDR3 is CASSPTYGPYDGYTF. The CDR3 bases are TGTGCCAGCAGCCCCACTTATGGACCCTATGATGGCTACACCTTC. The whole variable domain, remainder taken from reference TRBV11-2 and TRBJ1-2, is EAGVAQSPRYKIIEKRQSVAFWCNPISGHATLYWYQQILGQGPKLLIQFQNNGVVDDSQLPKDRFSAERLKGVDSTLKIQPAKLEDSAVYLCASSPTYGPYDGYTFGSGTRLTVV.

V is TRBV30 and J is TRBJ2-7; D tentatively fits TRBD1 or TRBD2 (5 bases each). Germline CDR1 GTSNPN, CDR2 SVGIG (reference sequence). Between the trimmed V and J ends, which lost 2 bases and 4 bases, there was a span of 21 bases. This CDR3 contains 16 residues. The CDR3 DNA follows: TGTGCCTGGAGTTCCCCGGGACGAAGTCTCCGATACGAGCAGTACTTC. Translating gives CAWSSPGRSLRYEQYF.

In this sample, this clone turned up many times. The V and J genes are TRBV4-3 and TRBJ1-5, with TRBD1 matching over 10 bases. The junction had 3 bases not matched to a gene; V was cut back by 3 bases and J by 4 bases. Germline CDR1 LGHNA, CDR2 YSLEER. This CDR3 has 15 amino acids. CDR3: CASSQRQGANQPQHF. The CDR3 nucleotides are TGCGCCAGCAGCCAGAGACAGGGGGCAAATCAGCCCCAGCATTTT.

Remarks on this clone: A junction end diverges from the germline sequence, so it may reflect a read error. The J gene is TRBJ2-1, the V gene TRBV7-2; D call uncertain. Germline loops: CDR1 SGHTA, CDR2 FQGNSA. The CDR3 is 13 residues long. The chain's CDR3 is CASSLGGINEQLF. Here the CDR3 DNA reads TGTGCCAGCAGCTTAGGTGGCATAAATGAGCAGTTATTC.

The rearrangement links TRBV20-1 to TRBJ2-7; 8 bases align to TRBD2. J was trimmed by 3 bases and V by 7 bases; bases with no gene match: 8. In germline, CDR1 is DFQATT, CDR2 SNEGSKA (reference sequence). The CDR3 runs to 13 residues. As DNA, the CDR3 is TGCAGTGTCGGGGGGGGTGACCTCTACGAGCAGTACTTC. It specifies CSVGGGDLYEQYF.

The genes are TRBV7-8 and TRBJ1-3, with D possibly being TRBD1 (6 bases). With 6 bases removed from V and 0 bases from J, the gap between germline ends came to 15 bases. Per the germline V gene, CDR1 is SGHVS and CDR2 is FQNEAQ. There are 16 residues in the CDR3. CDR3 amino acids: CASSRTASNSGNTIYF. The CDR3 coding sequence is TGTGCCAGCAGTCGGACAGCTTCGAACTCTGGAAACACCATATATTTT.

In its sample, this clone ranks as medium-sized. V gene TRBV6-1 combines with J gene TRBJ1-2; D is possibly TRBD1 (6 bases). V was clipped by 5 bases and J by 6 bases, with 19 bases between them. Germline V lookup: CDR1 MNHNS, CDR2 SASEGT. This CDR3 is built from 15 residues. CDR3 amino acids: CASSPRPGQSHGYTF. The CDR3 nucleotides are TGTGCCAGCAGTCCTCGCCCGGGACAATCCCATGGCTACACCTTC.

This clone was observed a few times. Its ends do not fully match the called genes, so a read error is possible. CDR3 coding DNA: TGTGCCGGCAGCCGAAACAGGGTAGGAAACACCATATATTTT. It translates to CAGSRNRVGNTIYF. The V gene is TRBV2, the J gene TRBJ1-3; weak D call: TRBD1 (6 bases). CDR1 and CDR2 (germline): SNHLY, FYNNEI. The CDR3 totals 14 residues.

This clone was observed a few times. This chain joins TRBV5-4 and TRBJ2-5; no definite D call. The V and J ends lost 3 bases and 2 bases respectively, with 11 bases between them. CDR3 size: 14 residues. Per germline, CDR1 SGHNT and CDR2 YYREEE (reference sequence). CDR3 DNA: TGTGCCAGCAGCTCGCTCTTCGGGCAAGAGACCCAGTACTTC. Translation: CASSSLFGQETQYF.